Sequencing of this T cell receptor beta chain was carried out in a study of molecular identifiers for immune sequencing clone quantification. Listed TCR primers, together with previously described methods, were used for the bulk TCR libraries. TCRdb used MiXCR to reprocess the PCR reads, holding one entry per CDR3 protein. This sample has nearly 55,000 distinct CDR3 sequences, with 36% found just once. This clonotype was detected many times. The antigen is unknown. CDR1 and CDR2 from the germline V gene are SGHNT and YYREEE (reference sequence). The CDR3 spans 14 residues. V was pared by 4 bases and J by 0 bases, with 9 bases between. General study results and limits: In cases of identical TCR molecules sharing a barcode, highly expanded clone sizes could be underestimated. Clones that had above 20 RNA copies took up over 97% of effector molecules but under 1% in naive cells.

The TCR sequence derives from a human donor in good health. Some libraries in this study had Jurkat cell RNA spiked in. Source material: naive CD8+ T cells from blood, with Jurkat cell RNA spiked in. Specified subset: FACS-sorted CD8+CD4-CCR7+CD45RA+ naive T cells. The chain has TRBV5-4 and TRBJ2-3; D is uncertain. CDR3: CASSPEASTDTQYF. The CDR3 DNA reads as TGTGCCAGCAGCCCGGAAGCTAGCACAGATACGCAGTATTTT. Drawing the rest from reference TRBV5-4 and TRBJ2-3, the complete variable domain is ETGVTQSPTHLIKTRGQQVTLRCSSQSGHNTVSWYQQALGQGPQFIFQYYREEENGRGNFPPRFSGLQFPNYSSELNVNALELDDSALYLCASSPEASTDTQYFGPGTRLTVL.